The T cell receptor (beta chain) described here comes from a study of shared clonotypes between healthy human individuals. Study-level findings and limits: The researchers took only blood, and tissue repertoires probably look different. Relative to their counterparts shared across all four donors, non-shared clonotypes exhibited diminished generation probabilities.

The repertoire was sequenced with immunoSEQ multiplex PCR; TCRdb's copy has only in-frame clones and lacks some. Of fewer than 1.8 million clones listed, 97% to 99% are singletons. With respect to this clone: Its specificity is unknown.

This CDR3 is 15 amino acids long. The V end was cut by 0 bases, the J end by 4 bases, with 10 bases between. The germline V gene encodes CDR1 SGDLS and CDR2 YYNGEE. Source material: naive CD4+ T cells sorted from blood. Documented subset: CD45RA+ positively selected. The TCR comes from a man younger than 40 in good health. The V and J genes are TRBV9 and TRBJ2-2; possibly TRBD2 for D (5 bases). For the CDR3, the DNA is TGTGCCAGCAGCGTAGAGGGAGCAGTCACCGGGGAGCTGTTTTTT. This translates into CASSVEGAVTGELFF.